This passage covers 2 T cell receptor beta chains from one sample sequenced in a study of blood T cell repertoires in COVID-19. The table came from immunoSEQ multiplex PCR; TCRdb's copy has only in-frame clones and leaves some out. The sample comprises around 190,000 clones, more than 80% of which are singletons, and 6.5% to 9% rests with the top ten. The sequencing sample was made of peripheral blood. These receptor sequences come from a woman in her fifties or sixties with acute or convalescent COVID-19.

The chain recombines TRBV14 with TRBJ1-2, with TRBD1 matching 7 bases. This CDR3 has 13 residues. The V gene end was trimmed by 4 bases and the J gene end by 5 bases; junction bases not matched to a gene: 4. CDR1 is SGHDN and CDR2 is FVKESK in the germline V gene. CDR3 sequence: CASSRRQGYGYTF. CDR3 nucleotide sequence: TGTGCCAGCAGCCGGAGACAGGGTTATGGCTACACCTTC.

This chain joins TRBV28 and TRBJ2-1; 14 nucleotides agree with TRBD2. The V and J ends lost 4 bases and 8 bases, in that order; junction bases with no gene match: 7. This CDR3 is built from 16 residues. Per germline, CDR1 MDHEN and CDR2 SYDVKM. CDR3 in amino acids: CASSSTPGLAGDEQFF. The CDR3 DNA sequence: TGTGCCAGCAGTTCGACCCCGGGACTAGCGGGAGATGAGCAGTTCTTC.